These T cell receptor beta chains were read from a single sample in a study of T cell clonotyping in hematopoietic cell transplantation. This table comes from immunoSEQ multiplex PCR, and its TCRdb copy is limited to in-frame clones, with some not included. The repertoire has around 7,400 clones, around 96% of them found once; the top ten carry over 0.4%. The sample consisted of PBMCs, taken 30 days after allogeneic stem cell transplant. Receptors were obtained from a male patient aged 40 to 55 who had an allogeneic stem cell transplant from a related donor, so the T cells may come from the graft donor. Some clones in this sample may be carry-over from other donors' samples. Each CDR3 is given with its conserved first and last residue. Fields, in order: V gene, CDR3 length, J gene, clone size, CDR3 protein. Size tells how often a clone was seen (once, few, many) or the class of an expanded clone, and some rows leave it out.

TRBV27	14	TRBJ2-6	NA	CASSSASGANVLTF
TRBV19	14	TRBJ2-2	NA	CASSIKISTGELFF
TRBV30	14	TRBJ1-4	NA	CAWSRTARGRKLFF
TRBV7-2	19	TRBJ2-3	NA	CASSSKPGLADFSTDTQYF
TRBV7-9	10	TRBJ1-1	NA	CASSWNEAFF
TRBV7-7	15	TRBJ2-1	NA	CASSFSHKSYNEQFF
TRBV5-5	15	TRBJ1-1	NA	CASSPLGDMNTEAFF
TRBV11-2	17	TRBJ1-3	NA	CASSFAPDGSSGNTIYF
TRBV19	14	TRBJ1-3	NA	CASSTQVGGNTIYF
TRBV5-1	11	TRBJ2-7	NA	CASSHSYEQYF
TRBV2	13	TRBJ2-7	once	CASSVQLESEQYF
TRBV6-6	13	TRBJ1-1	NA	CASIYWTGAEAFF
TRBV11-3	13	TRBJ2-4	NA	CASSSVVGGLLYF
TRBV6-5	14	TRBJ1-5	NA	CASSLQGSNQPQHF
TRBV7-2	15	TRBJ2-5	NA	CASSPLGLSQETQYF
TRBV7-9	17	TRBJ1-1	NA	CASSFVWGSETNTEAFF
TRBV29-1	14	TRBJ1-2	NA	CSVSAGTLNYGYTF
TRBV14	18	TRBJ1-1	NA	CASSQQRQGAGMNTEAFF
TRBV28	14	TRBJ1-1	NA	CASTRTGLNTEAFF
TRBV5-1	13	TRBJ1-2	NA	CASSIDHYQGYTF
TRBV30	15	TRBJ2-5	NA	CAWSLQTGIGETQYF
TRBV9	13	TRBJ1-1	NA	CASSAGPGTEAFF